This T cell receptor (beta chain) was captured by sequencing in a study of post-analysis software for immune sequencing data. Findings of the study overall: Diversity measured as normalized Chao1 was significantly lower in multiple sclerosis patients than in controls. TRBV segments more frequent in patients than in controls numbered several and included TRBV5-6, TRBV5-1 and TRBV20-1.

Unique-molecular-identifier-tagged TCR beta cDNA libraries were used. A population of 1 to 10 million T cells gave rise to about half a million cDNA molecules. Using its own MiXCR run on the PCR reads, TCRdb lists one record per CDR3 protein. The sample yields more than 350,000 distinct CDR3 sequences, 39% seen once. Comment on this clonotype: The antigen remains unidentified.

V was clipped by 7 bases and J by 15 bases; unmatched bases: 14. The CDR3 runs 13 residues. Sequencing was done on a sample of blood. The TCR comes from a girl aged 2-9 years with multiple sclerosis. The V and J genes are TRBV12-3 or TRBV12-4 and TRBJ1-5; the match to TRBD1 covers 8 bases. The CDR3 nucleotides read TGTGCCAGCACTCCAACAGGGGGGCTTTCGCGGCATTTT. Encoded protein: CASTPTGGLSRHF.